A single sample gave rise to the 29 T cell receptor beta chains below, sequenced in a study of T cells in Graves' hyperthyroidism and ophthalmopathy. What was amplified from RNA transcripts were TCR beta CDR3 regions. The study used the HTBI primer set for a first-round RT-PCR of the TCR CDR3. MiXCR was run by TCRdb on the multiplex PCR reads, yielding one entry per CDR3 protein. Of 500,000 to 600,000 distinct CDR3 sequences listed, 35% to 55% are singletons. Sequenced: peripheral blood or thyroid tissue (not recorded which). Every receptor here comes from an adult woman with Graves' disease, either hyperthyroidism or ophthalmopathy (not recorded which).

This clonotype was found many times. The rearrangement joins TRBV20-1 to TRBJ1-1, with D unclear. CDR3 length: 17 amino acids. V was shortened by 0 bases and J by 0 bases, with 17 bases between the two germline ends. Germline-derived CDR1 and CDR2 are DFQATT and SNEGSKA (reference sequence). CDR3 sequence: CSAREYVMRQLNTEAFF. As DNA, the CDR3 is TGCAGTGCTAGAGAATACGTGATGCGGCAGTTGAACACTGAAGCTTTCTTT.

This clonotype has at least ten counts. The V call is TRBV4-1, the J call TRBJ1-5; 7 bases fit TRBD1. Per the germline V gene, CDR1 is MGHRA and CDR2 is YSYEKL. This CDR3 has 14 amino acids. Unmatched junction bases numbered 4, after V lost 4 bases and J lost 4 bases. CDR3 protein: CASSLGQANQPQHF. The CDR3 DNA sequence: TGCGCCAGCAGCCTAGGACAGGCGAATCAGCCCCAGCATTTT.

The chain's CDR3 is CASTVGNTVGYTF. As DNA, the CDR3 is TGTGCCAGCACGGTAGGAAACACTGTGGGCTACACCTTC. The V call is TRBV2, the J call TRBJ1-2, with unresolved D. CDR3 length equals 13 residues. The V end was cut by 7 bases, the J end by 8 bases, with 17 bases between. Germline values: CDR1 SNHLY, CDR2 FYNNEI.

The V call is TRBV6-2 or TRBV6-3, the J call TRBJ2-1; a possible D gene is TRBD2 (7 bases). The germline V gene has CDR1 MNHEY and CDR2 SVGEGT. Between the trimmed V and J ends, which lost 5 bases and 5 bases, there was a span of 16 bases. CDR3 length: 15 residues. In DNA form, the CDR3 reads TGTGCCAGCAGTGACAGGTCTAGCGGACACAATGAGCAGTTCTTC. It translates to CASSDRSSGHNEQFF.

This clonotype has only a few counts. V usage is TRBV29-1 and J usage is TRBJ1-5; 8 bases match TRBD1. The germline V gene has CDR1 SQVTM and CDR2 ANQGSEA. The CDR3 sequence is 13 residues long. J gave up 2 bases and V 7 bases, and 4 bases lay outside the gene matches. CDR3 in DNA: TGCAGCGCCGCGGACAGGGGCAATCAGCCCCAGCATTTT. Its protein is CSAADRGNQPQHF. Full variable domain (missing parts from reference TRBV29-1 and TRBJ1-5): SAVISQKPSRDICQRGTSLTIQCQVDSQVTMMFWYRQQPGQSLTLIATANQGSEATYESGFVIDKFPISRPNLTFSTLTVSNMSPEDSSIYLCSAADRGNQPQHFGDGTRLSIL.

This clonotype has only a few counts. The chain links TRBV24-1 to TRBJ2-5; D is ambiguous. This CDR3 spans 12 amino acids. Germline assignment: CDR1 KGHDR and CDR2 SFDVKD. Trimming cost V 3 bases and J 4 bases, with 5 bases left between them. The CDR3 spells CATSDRGETQYF. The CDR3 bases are TGTGCCACCAGTGATCGAGGAGAGACCCAGTACTTC.

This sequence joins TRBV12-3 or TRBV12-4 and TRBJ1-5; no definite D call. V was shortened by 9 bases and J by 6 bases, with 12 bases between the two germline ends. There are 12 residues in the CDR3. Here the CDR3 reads CASRTMAQPQHF. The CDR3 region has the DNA TGTGCCAGTAGGACTATGGCTCAGCCCCAGCATTTT.

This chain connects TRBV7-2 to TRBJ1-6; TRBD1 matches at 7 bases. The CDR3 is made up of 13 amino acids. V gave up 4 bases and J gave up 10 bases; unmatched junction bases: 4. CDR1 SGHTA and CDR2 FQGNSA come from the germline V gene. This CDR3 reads CASSSRDRSPLHF. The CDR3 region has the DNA TGTGCCAGCAGCTCGCGGGACAGATCACCCCTCCACTTT.

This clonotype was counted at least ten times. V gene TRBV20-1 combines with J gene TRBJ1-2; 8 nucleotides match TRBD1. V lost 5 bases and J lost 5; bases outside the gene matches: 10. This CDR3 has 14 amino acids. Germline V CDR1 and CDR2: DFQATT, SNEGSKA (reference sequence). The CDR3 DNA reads TGCAGTGCTCCAGAGGACAGGGCGGCATATGGCTACACCTTC. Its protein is CSAPEDRAAYGYTF.

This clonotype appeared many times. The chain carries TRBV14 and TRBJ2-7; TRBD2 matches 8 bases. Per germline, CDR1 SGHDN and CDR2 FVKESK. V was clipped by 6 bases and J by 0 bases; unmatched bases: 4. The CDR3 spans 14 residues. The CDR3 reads CASRPTSGSYEQYF. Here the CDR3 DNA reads TGTGCCAGCAGACCAACTAGCGGCTCCTACGAGCAGTACTTC.

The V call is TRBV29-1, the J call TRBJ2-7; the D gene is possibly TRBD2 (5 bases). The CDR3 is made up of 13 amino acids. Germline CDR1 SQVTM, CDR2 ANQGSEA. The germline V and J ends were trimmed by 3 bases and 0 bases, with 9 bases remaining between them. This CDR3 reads CSVDSGNSYEQYF. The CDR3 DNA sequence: TGCAGCGTTGACTCGGGGAACTCCTACGAGCAGTACTTC.

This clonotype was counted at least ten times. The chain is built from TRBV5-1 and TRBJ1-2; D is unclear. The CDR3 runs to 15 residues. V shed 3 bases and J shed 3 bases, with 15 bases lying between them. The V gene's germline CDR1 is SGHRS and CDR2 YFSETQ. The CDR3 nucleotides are TGCGCCAGCAGCTCGCCTGAGGGCGCAGACTATGGCTACACCTTC. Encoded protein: CASSSPEGADYGYTF. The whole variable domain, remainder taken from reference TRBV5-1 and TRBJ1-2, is KAGVTQTPRYLIKTRGQQVTLSCSPISGHRSVSWYQQTPGQGLQFLFEYFSETQRNKGNFPGRFSGRQFSNSRSEMNVSTLELGDSALYLCASSSPEGADYGYTFGSGTRLTVV.

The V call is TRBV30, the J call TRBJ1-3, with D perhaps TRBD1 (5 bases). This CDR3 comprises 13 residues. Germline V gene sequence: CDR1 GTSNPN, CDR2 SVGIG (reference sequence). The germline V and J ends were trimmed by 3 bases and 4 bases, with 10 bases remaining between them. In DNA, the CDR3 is TGTGCCTGGAGAGACACAGGAGGAAACACCATATATTTT. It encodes CAWRDTGGNTIYF.

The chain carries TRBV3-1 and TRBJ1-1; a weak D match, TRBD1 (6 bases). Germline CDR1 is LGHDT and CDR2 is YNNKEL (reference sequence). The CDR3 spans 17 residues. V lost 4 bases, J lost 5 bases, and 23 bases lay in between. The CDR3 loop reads CASSPKLRSGAGTEAFF. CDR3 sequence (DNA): TGTGCCAGCAGCCCAAAGTTACGGTCAGGGGCCGGAACTGAAGCTTTCTTT. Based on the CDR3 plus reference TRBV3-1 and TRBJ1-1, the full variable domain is DTAVSQTPKYLVTQMGNDKSIKCEQNLGHDTMYWYKQDSKKFLKIMFSYNNKELIINETVPNRFSPKSPDKAHLNLHINSLELGDSAVYFCASSPKLRSGAGTEAFFGQGTRLTVV.

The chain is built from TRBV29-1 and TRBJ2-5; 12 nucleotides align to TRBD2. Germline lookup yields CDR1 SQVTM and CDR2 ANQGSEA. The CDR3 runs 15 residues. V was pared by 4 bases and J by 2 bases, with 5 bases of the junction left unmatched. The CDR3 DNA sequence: TGCAGCGTTGTTTGGACTAGCGGGACACAAGAGACCCAGTACTTC. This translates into CSVVWTSGTQETQYF.

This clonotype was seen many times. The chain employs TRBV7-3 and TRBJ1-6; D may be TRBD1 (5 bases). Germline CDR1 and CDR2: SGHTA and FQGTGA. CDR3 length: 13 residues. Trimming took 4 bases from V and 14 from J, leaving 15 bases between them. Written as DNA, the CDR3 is TGTGCCAGCAGCTCTTCCAGGGATGGGGCCCTCCACTTT. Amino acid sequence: CASSSSRDGALHF.

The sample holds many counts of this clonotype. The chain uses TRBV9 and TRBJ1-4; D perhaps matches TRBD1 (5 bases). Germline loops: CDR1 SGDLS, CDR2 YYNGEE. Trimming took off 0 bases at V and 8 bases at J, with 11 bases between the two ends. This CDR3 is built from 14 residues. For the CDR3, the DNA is TGTGCCAGCAGCGTAGGCCAGGGCGGAGAAAAACTGTTTTTT. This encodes CASSVGQGGEKLFF.

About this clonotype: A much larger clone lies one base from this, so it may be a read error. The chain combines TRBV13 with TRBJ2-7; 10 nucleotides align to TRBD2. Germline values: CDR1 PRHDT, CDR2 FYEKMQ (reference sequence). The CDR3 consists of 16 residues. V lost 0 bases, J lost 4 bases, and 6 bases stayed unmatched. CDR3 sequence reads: CASSLGLAGFTYEQYF. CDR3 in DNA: TGTGCCAGCAGCTTAGGACTAGCGGGGTTCACTTACGAGCAGTACTTC.

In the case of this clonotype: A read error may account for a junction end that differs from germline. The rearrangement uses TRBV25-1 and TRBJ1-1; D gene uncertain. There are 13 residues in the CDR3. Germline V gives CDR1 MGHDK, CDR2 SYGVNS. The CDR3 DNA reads TGTACCAGCAGAGATAAGGACGGCACTGAAGCTTTCTTT. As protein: CTSRDKDGTEAFF.

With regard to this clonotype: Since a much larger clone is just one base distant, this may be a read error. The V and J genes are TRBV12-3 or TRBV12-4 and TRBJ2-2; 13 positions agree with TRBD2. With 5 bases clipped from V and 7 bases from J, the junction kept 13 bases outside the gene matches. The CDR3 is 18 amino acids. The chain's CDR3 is CASSLKGTSGILVGELFF. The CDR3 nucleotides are TGTGCCAGCAGTCTCAAAGGGACTAGCGGGATTCTTGTCGGGGAGCTGTTTTTT.

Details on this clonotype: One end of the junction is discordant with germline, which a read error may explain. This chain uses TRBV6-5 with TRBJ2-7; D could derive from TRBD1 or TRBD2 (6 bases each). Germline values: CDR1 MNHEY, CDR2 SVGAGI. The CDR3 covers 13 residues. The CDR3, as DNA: TGTGCCAGCAGTGACTCGACGGGGGCCGAGCAGTACTTC. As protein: CASSDSTGAEQYF.

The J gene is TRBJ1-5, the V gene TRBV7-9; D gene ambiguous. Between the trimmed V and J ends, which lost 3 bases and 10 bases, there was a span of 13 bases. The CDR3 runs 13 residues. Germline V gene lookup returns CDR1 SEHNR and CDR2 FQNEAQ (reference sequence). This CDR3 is CASSFQEAGPQHF. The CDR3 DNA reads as TGTGCCAGCAGCTTCCAGGAGGCGGGACCCCAGCATTTT.

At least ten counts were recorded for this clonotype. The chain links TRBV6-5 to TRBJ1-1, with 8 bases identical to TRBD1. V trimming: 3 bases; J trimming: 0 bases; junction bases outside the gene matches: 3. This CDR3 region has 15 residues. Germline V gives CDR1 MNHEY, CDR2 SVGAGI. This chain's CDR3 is CASSYGTGVNTEAFF. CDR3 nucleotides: TGTGCCAGCAGTTATGGGACAGGAGTGAACACTGAAGCTTTCTTT.

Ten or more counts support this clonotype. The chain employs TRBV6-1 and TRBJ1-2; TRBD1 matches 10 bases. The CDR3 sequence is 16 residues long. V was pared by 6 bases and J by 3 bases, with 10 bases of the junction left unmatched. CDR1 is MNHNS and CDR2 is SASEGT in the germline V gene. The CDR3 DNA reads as TGTGCCAGCAGAGTCAGGCCTGGGACAGGGGACTATGGCTACACCTTC. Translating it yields CASRVRPGTGDYGYTF.

The CDR3 DNA follows: TGTGCCAGCGCTGGGATCCGGGGGCGCGCCTATGGCTACACCTTC. Amino acid sequence: CASAGIRGRAYGYTF. V gene TRBV7-2 combines with J gene TRBJ1-2; perhaps TRBD1 as D (6 bases). Per germline, CDR1 SGHTA and CDR2 FQGNSA. The CDR3 contains 15 residues. Trimming left V 8 bases short and J 4 bases short, with 20 bases between.

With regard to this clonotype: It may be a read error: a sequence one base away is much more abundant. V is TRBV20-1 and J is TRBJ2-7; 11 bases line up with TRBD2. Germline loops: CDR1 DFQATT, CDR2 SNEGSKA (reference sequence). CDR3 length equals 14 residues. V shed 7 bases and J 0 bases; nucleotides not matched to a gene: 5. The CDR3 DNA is TGCAGTGTCACGACTAGCGGGGACTCCTACGAGCAGTACTTC. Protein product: CSVTTSGDSYEQYF.

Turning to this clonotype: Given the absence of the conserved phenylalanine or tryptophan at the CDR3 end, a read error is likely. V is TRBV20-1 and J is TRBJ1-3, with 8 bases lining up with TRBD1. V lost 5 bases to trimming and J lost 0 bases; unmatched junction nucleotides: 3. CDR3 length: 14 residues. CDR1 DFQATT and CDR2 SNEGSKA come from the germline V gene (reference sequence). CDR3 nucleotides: TGCAGTGCTCCAGGGACAGGCTCTGGAAACACCATATATCTT. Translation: CSAPGTGSGNTIYL.

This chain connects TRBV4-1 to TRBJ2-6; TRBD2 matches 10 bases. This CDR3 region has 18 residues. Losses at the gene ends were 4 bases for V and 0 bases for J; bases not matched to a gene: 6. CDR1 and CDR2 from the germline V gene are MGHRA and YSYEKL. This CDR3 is CASSPAGLANSGANVLTF. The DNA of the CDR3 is TGCGCCAGCAGCCCGGCGGGACTAGCGAACTCTGGGGCCAACGTCCTGACTTTC.

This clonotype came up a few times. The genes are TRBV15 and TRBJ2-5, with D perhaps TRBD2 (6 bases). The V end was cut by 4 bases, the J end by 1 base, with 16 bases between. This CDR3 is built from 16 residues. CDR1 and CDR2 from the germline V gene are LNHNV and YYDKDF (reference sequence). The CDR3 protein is CATSTRGLAVQETQYF. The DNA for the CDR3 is TGTGCCACCAGCACACGGGGACTGGCGGTCCAAGAGACCCAGTACTTC.